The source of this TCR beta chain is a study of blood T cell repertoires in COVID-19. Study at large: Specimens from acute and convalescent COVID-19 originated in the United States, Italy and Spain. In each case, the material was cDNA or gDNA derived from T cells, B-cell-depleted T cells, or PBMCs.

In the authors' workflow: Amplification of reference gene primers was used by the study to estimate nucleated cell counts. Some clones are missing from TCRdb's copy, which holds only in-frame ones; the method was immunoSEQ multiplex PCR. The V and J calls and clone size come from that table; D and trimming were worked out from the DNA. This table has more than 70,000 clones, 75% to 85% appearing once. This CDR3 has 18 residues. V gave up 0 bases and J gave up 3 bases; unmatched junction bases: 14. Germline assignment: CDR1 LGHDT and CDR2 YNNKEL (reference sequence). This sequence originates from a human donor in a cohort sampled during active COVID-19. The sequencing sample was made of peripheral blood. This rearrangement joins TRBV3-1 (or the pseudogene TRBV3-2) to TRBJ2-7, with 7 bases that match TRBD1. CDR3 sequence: CASSQDRGRGTFSYEQYF. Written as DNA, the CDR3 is TGTGCCAGCAGCCAAGATCGAGGCAGGGGGACGTTTAGCTACGAGCAGTACTTC.